This is a list of T cell receptor beta chains from one sample in a study of blood T cell repertoires in COVID-19. The method was immunoSEQ multiplex PCR; TCRdb's version includes in-frame clones alone and lacks a portion of them. The sample has about 260,000 clones, 86% seen once. The specimen was peripheral blood. All receptors come from a man younger than 30 with active or convalescent COVID-19. The CDR3 runs from the conserved cysteine through the conserved F or W. D genes are given only for firm matches. A row's size may be missing; if present it is once, few, many or a size class.

clone_size: .
v_call: TRBV2
j_call: TRBJ1-1
d_call: .
cdr3_nt: TGTGCCAGCAGCCCACAGGGGAACACTGAAGCTTTCTTT
cdr3_aa: CASSPQGNTEAFF

clone_size: many
v_call: TRBV2
j_call: TRBJ1-2
d_call: TRBD1
cdr3_nt: TGTGCCAGCAGATACAGGGGCGCTGGCTACACCTTC
cdr3_aa: CASRYRGAGYTF

clone_size: .
v_call: TRBV12-3/TRBV12-4
j_call: TRBJ2-7
d_call: TRBD2
cdr3_nt: TGTGCCGGCAGTAACTTTGGGGGGGTCGAGCAGTACTTC
cdr3_aa: CAGSNFGGVEQYF

clone_size: .
v_call: TRBV7-9
j_call: TRBJ2-1
d_call: TRBD1
cdr3_nt: TGTGCCAGCAGCTTAGGACAGGGGGAGTACAATGAGCAGTTCTTC
cdr3_aa: CASSLGQGEYNEQFF

clone_size: once
v_call: TRBV2
j_call: TRBJ1-6
d_call: .
cdr3_nt: TGTGCCAGCAGTGGAATGGTCCTACAGAATTCACCCCTCCACTTT
cdr3_aa: CASSGMVLQNSPLHF

clone_size: .
v_call: TRBV6-1
j_call: TRBJ1-1
d_call: .
cdr3_nt: TGTGCCAGTAAGGGACACCAGGGAAACACTGAAGCTTTCTTT
cdr3_aa: CASKGHQGNTEAFF

clone_size: few
v_call: TRBV11-2
j_call: TRBJ2-1
d_call: TRBD1
cdr3_nt: TGTGCCAGCAGCTCCACCGGGACAGGGGTCGTCAATGAGCAGTTCTTC
cdr3_aa: CASSSTGTGVVNEQFF

clone_size: .
v_call: TRBV6-5
j_call: TRBJ1-1
d_call: .
cdr3_nt: TGTGCCAGCCGAGGGTTGAACACTGAAGCTTTCTTT
cdr3_aa: CASRGLNTEAFF

clone_size: .
v_call: TRBV7-6
j_call: TRBJ2-7
d_call: .
cdr3_nt: TGTGCCAGCAGCCCTAGTTCCACCTACGAGCAGTACTTC
cdr3_aa: CASSPSSTYEQYF

clone_size: .
v_call: TRBV12-3/TRBV12-4
j_call: TRBJ1-5
d_call: .
cdr3_nt: TGTGCCAGCAGCCGGGAAGGTCAGCCCCAGCATTTT
cdr3_aa: CASSREGQPQHF

clone_size: .
v_call: TRBV6-1
j_call: TRBJ1-1
d_call: .
cdr3_nt: TGTGCCAGCAGTGAAGGTTACTGGAACACTGAAGCTTTCTTT
cdr3_aa: CASSEGYWNTEAFF

clone_size: .
v_call: TRBV6-5
j_call: TRBJ2-1
d_call: TRBD2
cdr3_nt: TGTGCCAGCACCACGTGGGACTATAATGAGCAGTTCTTC
cdr3_aa: CASTTWDYNEQFF

clone_size: .
v_call: TRBV21-1
j_call: TRBJ1-5
d_call: .
cdr3_nt: TGTGCCAGCAAGGGGGTAGCTCAGCCCCAGCATTTT
cdr3_aa: CASKGVAQPQHF

clone_size: .
v_call: TRBV7-9
j_call: TRBJ2-3
d_call: .
cdr3_nt: TGTGCCAGCAGCGATTCTTGGGGGGATGGGACAGATACGCAGTATTTT
cdr3_aa: CASSDSWGDGTDTQYF

clone_size: .
v_call: TRBV6-2/TRBV6-3
j_call: TRBJ1-1
d_call: .
cdr3_nt: TGTGCCAGCAGTTCTAGAGGGAACACTGAAGCTTTCTTT
cdr3_aa: CASSSRGNTEAFF

clone_size: few
v_call: TRBV5-1
j_call: TRBJ2-6
d_call: TRBD1
cdr3_nt: TGCGCCAGCAGCTTAGCACAGGGGTTCTTTGGGGCCAACGTCCTGACTTTC
cdr3_aa: CASSLAQGFFGANVLTF

clone_size: .
v_call: TRBV6-6
j_call: TRBJ1-4
d_call: .
cdr3_nt: TGTGCCAGCAGCGCGGGGGGGATAATTGAAAAACTGTTTTTT
cdr3_aa: CASSAGGIIEKLFF

clone_size: .
v_call: TRBV7-3
j_call: TRBJ2-7
d_call: TRBD2
cdr3_nt: TGTGCCAGCAGCTTATGGGGGGGATACGAGCAGTACTTC
cdr3_aa: CASSLWGGYEQYF

clone_size: .
v_call: TRBV24-1
j_call: TRBJ2-3
d_call: .
cdr3_nt: TGTGCCACCAGTCCCGGACTCCTCACAGATACGCAGTATTTT
cdr3_aa: CATSPGLLTDTQYF

clone_size: .
v_call: TRBV20-1
j_call: TRBJ2-7
d_call: .
cdr3_nt: TGCAGTGCTAGTGACGGGAGACTCGAGCAGTACTTC
cdr3_aa: CSASDGRLEQYF

clone_size: .
v_call: TRBV6-5
j_call: TRBJ1-1
d_call: TRBD1
cdr3_nt: TGTGCCAGCAGTCACCGGACAGGGGACACTGAAGCTTTCTTT
cdr3_aa: CASSHRTGDTEAFF

clone_size: .
v_call: TRBV19
j_call: TRBJ2-7
d_call: TRBD1
cdr3_nt: TGTGCCAGTAGTAATCTTGACAGGGGGCCCTTCGAGCAGTACTTC
cdr3_aa: CASSNLDRGPFEQYF

clone_size: .
v_call: TRBV2
j_call: TRBJ2-3
d_call: TRBD2
cdr3_nt: TGTGCCAGCAGTCTGGGACTAGCGGAGAGAGGGACAGATACGCAGTATTTT
cdr3_aa: CASSLGLAERGTDTQYF

clone_size: .
v_call: TRBV5-1
j_call: TRBJ2-5
d_call: .
cdr3_nt: TGCGCCAGCAGCTTGGAACAGCTTGGTCGAGAGACCCAGTACTTC
cdr3_aa: CASSLEQLGRETQYF

clone_size: .
v_call: TRBV9
j_call: TRBJ1-5
d_call: .
cdr3_nt: TGTGCCAGCGGAGGTGGCAATCAGCCCCAGCATTTT
cdr3_aa: CASGGGNQPQHF

clone_size: .
v_call: TRBV7-9
j_call: TRBJ2-2
d_call: TRBD1
cdr3_nt: TGTGCCAGCAGCCTAAAAAATTGGGACAGCCCCACCGGGGAGCTGTTTTTT
cdr3_aa: CASSLKNWDSPTGELFF

clone_size: .
v_call: TRBV7-3
j_call: TRBJ1-1
d_call: TRBD1
cdr3_nt: TGTGCCAGCAGCTTCGGGACAGGGGGAGTTGAAGCTTTCTTT
cdr3_aa: CASSFGTGGVEAFF

clone_size: .
v_call: TRBV19
j_call: TRBJ2-5
d_call: .
cdr3_nt: TGTGCCAGTAGTATAGGACTCCCCGGATCGACCCAGTACTTC
cdr3_aa: CASSIGLPGSTQYF

clone_size: .
v_call: TRBV25-1
j_call: TRBJ2-1
d_call: .
cdr3_nt: TGTGCCAGCAGTGTATTCGATGAGCAGTTCTTC
cdr3_aa: CASSVFDEQFF

clone_size: .
v_call: TRBV7-2
j_call: TRBJ2-3
d_call: .
cdr3_nt: TGTGCCAGCAGCTTAAGGACATTTGGGACAGATACGCAGTATTTT
cdr3_aa: CASSLRTFGTDTQYF

clone_size: .
v_call: TRBV4-1
j_call: TRBJ2-5
d_call: .
cdr3_nt: TGCGCCAGCAGCCAAGACGAGGGAGAAGAGACCCAGTACTTC
cdr3_aa: CASSQDEGEETQYF

clone_size: .
v_call: TRBV28
j_call: TRBJ2-1
d_call: TRBD2
cdr3_nt: TGTGCCAGCAGTACTAGCGGGAGACTTAATGAGCAGTTCTTC
cdr3_aa: CASSTSGRLNEQFF

clone_size: .
v_call: TRBV6-5
j_call: TRBJ1-2
d_call: TRBD1
cdr3_nt: TGTGCCAGCAGAATCCCAACAGGGGGCGATGGCTACACCTTC
cdr3_aa: CASRIPTGGDGYTF

clone_size: few
v_call: TRBV6-5
j_call: TRBJ1-2
d_call: TRBD1
cdr3_nt: TGTGCCAGCAGCGACAGGGGGATCTATGGCTACACCTTC
cdr3_aa: CASSDRGIYGYTF

clone_size: .
v_call: TRBV13
j_call: TRBJ1-2
d_call: TRBD1
cdr3_nt: TGTGCCAGCAGTGAAAGGGACAGGGGTAGCTGTACCTTC
cdr3_aa: CASSERDRGSCTF

clone_size: .
v_call: TRBV28
j_call: TRBJ2-7
d_call: .
cdr3_nt: TGTGCCAGCAATGACAGGACCTACGAGCAGTACTTC
cdr3_aa: CASNDRTYEQYF

clone_size: .
v_call: TRBV11-2
j_call: TRBJ2-3
d_call: TRBD1
cdr3_nt: TGTGCCAGCTCAATAGGAAGGACAGGCATCACAGATACGCAGTATTTT
cdr3_aa: CASSIGRTGITDTQYF

clone_size: .
v_call: TRBV5-4
j_call: TRBJ1-1
d_call: .
cdr3_nt: TGTGCCAGCAGCCGACAGGCGTCTGAAGCTTTCTTT
cdr3_aa: CASSRQASEAFF

clone_size: few
v_call: TRBV29-1
j_call: TRBJ2-7
d_call: .
cdr3_nt: TGCAGCGTCCGAGGGGGAAACTACGAGCAGTACTTC
cdr3_aa: CSVRGGNYEQYF

clone_size: few
v_call: TRBV24-1
j_call: TRBJ1-5
d_call: .
cdr3_nt: TGTGCCACCAGTGTAGGCAATCAGCCCCAGCATTTT
cdr3_aa: CATSVGNQPQHF

clone_size: .
v_call: TRBV11-2
j_call: TRBJ2-1
d_call: TRBD2
cdr3_nt: TGTGCCAGCAGCTCCTCCAGCGGGAGGGCTGTGAGTGAGCAGTTCTTC
cdr3_aa: CASSSSSGRAVSEQFF

clone_size: .
v_call: TRBV15
j_call: TRBJ1-5
d_call: .
cdr3_nt: TGTGCCACCAGCAGAGATAAGGGGTTAGGTCAGCCCCAGCATTTT
cdr3_aa: CATSRDKGLGQPQHF